One and the same sample provided the 30 T cell receptor beta chains below, sequenced in a study of blood T cell repertoires in COVID-19. Only in-frame clones appear in the TCRdb table, and some are missing; sequencing was by immunoSEQ multiplex PCR. The sample yields under 250,000 clones, under 90% seen once. The sequenced sample was PBMCs or T cells enriched from blood (not recorded which). These receptors all stem from a man aged 35 to 55 who had recovered from COVID-19.

The gene calls are TRBV5-6 and TRBJ1-1; the D is unclear. The CDR3 contains 14 residues. Germline CDR1 and CDR2: SGHDT and YYEEEE. Deletions cut 3 bases from V and 1 base from J, with 10 bases between. The CDR3 DNA is TGTGCCAGCAGCTATGGAGTAGGGAACACTGAAGCTTTCTTT. It codes for CASSYGVGNTEAFF.

The chain recombines TRBV6-5 with TRBJ1-1; possible D gene TRBD1, 6 bases. Germline V gives CDR1 MNHEY, CDR2 SVGAGI. The V and J ends lost 6 bases and 0 bases respectively, with 8 bases between them. This CDR3 contains 13 residues. CDR3 protein: CASRGQMNTEAFF. The CDR3 nucleotides read TGTGCCAGCAGAGGACAGATGAACACTGAAGCTTTCTTT.

The chain links TRBV4-2 to TRBJ1-2; maybe TRBD1 (5 bases). The CDR3 totals 16 residues. V was clipped by 1 base and J by 1 base, with 13 bases between them. Germline V gene sequence: CDR1 LGHNA, CDR2 YNFKEQ. The CDR3 spells CASSQVGLDYNYGYTF. The CDR3, as DNA: TGTGCCAGCAGCCAAGTGGGACTAGATTATAACTATGGCTACACCTTC.

This clone was seen more than once but under ten times. The chain's CDR3 is CASSLVGGAPSTQYF. CDR3 sequence (DNA): TGTGCCAGCAGCTTAGTGGGGGGGGCACCAAGCACCCAGTACTTC. The V gene is TRBV11-2, the J gene TRBJ2-5, with D possibly TRBD2 on 7 matching bases. Germline CDR1 reads SGHAT; CDR2 reads FQNNGV. There are 15 residues in the CDR3. V gave up 1 base and J gave up 8 bases, with 17 bases separating them. Based on the CDR3 plus reference TRBV11-2 and TRBJ2-5, the full variable domain is EAGVAQSPRYKIIEKRQSVAFWCNPISGHATLYWYQQILGQGPKLLIQFQNNGVVDDSQLPKDRFSAERLKGVDSTLKIQPAKLEDSAVYLCASSLVGGAPSTQYFGPGTRLLVL.

This rearrangement joins TRBV3-1 (or the pseudogene TRBV3-2) to TRBJ2-4; D ambiguous. CDR1 is LGHDT, CDR2 YNNKEL, per germline (reference sequence). The CDR3 covers 12 residues. V was clipped by 3 bases and J by 9 bases, with 9 bases between them. The CDR3 coding sequence is TGTGCCAGCAGCCAGCGACTTGGCATTCAGTACTTC. It translates to CASSQRLGIQYF.

This sequence joins TRBV4-3 and TRBJ2-7; a possible D gene is TRBD1 (6 bases). Trimming pared 0 bases from V and 7 bases from J, leaving 19 bases between. Germline lookup yields CDR1 LGHNA and CDR2 YSLEER. This CDR3 is 16 amino acids long. The CDR3 sequence is CASSQDSTGSLVEQYF. As DNA, the CDR3 is TGCGCCAGCAGCCAAGATTCAACAGGGTCACTGGTGGAGCAGTACTTC.

This chain links TRBV6-5 with TRBJ2-2; D might be TRBD2 (7 bases). This CDR3 spans 14 amino acids. Trimming pared 8 bases from V and 0 bases from J, leaving 10 bases between. The germline CDR1 and CDR2 sequences are MNHEY and SVGAGI. The CDR3 coding sequence is TGTGCCAGCGGGGAGGGGGCGAACACCGGGGAGCTGTTTTTT. As protein: CASGEGANTGELFF.

This chain connects TRBV30 to TRBJ1-2, with 9 bases lining up with TRBD1. The V gene's germline CDR1 is GTSNPN and CDR2 SVGIG (reference sequence). This CDR3 has 13 amino acids. Trimming at V came to 1 base and at J to 5 bases, leaving 2 bases not matched to a gene. CDR3 DNA sequence: TGTGCCTGGAGTGAAGGACAGGGGTATGGCTACACCTTC. This sequence encodes CAWSEGQGYGYTF.

This clone appeared once. This sequence joins TRBV9 and TRBJ1-2; D is undetermined. There are 13 residues in the CDR3. Trimming took 1 base from V and 1 from J, leaving 5 bases between them. Germline CDR1 reads SGDLS; CDR2 reads YYNGEE. The CDR3 reads CASSVTGNYGYTF. CDR3 in DNA: TGTGCCAGCAGCGTAACTGGTAACTATGGCTACACCTTC.

The chain recombines TRBV2 with TRBJ2-3, with 8 bases matching TRBD2. This CDR3 spans 12 amino acids. The germline V gene encodes CDR1 SNHLY and CDR2 FYNNEI. Trimming removed 5 bases from V and 12 bases from J; junction bases left unmatched: 7. The CDR3 bases are TGTGCCAGCAGTTATTCCGGGACTAGTCAGTATTTT. Its protein product is CASSYSGTSQYF.

The chain links TRBV28 to TRBJ2-7; D ambiguous. Looked up from germline, CDR1 is MDHEN and CDR2 is SYDVKM. This CDR3 contains 12 residues. Trimming cost V 6 bases and J 4 bases, with 10 bases left between them. The CDR3 DNA sequence: TGTGCCAGCAGCCTAGTCCGATACGAGCAGTACTTC. Its translation: CASSLVRYEQYF.

The chain combines TRBV7-2 with TRBJ2-4; D may be TRBD1 (5 bases). V shed 5 bases and J shed 7 bases, with 18 bases lying between them. Germline values: CDR1 SGHTA, CDR2 FQGNSA. The CDR3 length is 15 residues. The CDR3 reads CASSPSRTSRNIQYF. As DNA, the CDR3 is TGTGCCAGCAGCCCATCCCGGACAAGTCGTAACATTCAGTACTTC.

The genes are TRBV7-9 and TRBJ1-6; 9 nucleotides align to TRBD1. The V gene end was trimmed by 1 base and the J gene end by 7 bases; junction bases not matched to a gene: 2. This CDR3 has 15 amino acids. Germline lookup yields CDR1 SEHNR and CDR2 FQNEAQ (reference sequence). The CDR3 loop is CASSLEGQGNSPLHF. CDR3 in DNA: TGTGCCAGCAGCTTAGAGGGACAGGGAAATTCACCCCTCCACTTT. The whole variable domain, filled in from reference TRBV7-9 and TRBJ1-6, reads DTGVSQNPRHKITKRGQNVTFRCDPISEHNRLYWYRQTLGQGPEFLTYFQNEAQLEKSRLLSDRFSAERPKGSFSTLEIQRTEQGDSAMYLCASSLEGQGNSPLHFGNGTRLTVT.

This clone was seen a single time. As DNA, the CDR3 is TGCGCCAGCAGCCTGGACAGCTTTCTCCAAGCTTTCTTT. Protein: CASSLDSFLQAFF. The chain carries TRBV5-1 and TRBJ1-1; D perhaps matches TRBD1 (6 bases). Trimming shortened V by 4 bases and J by 9 bases, and 16 bases separated the two germline ends. Germline V lookup: CDR1 SGHRS, CDR2 YFSETQ. The CDR3 has 13 amino acids.

This chain joins TRBV15 and TRBJ2-7, with D perhaps matching TRBD1 (6 bases). The CDR3 is 12 amino acids. Trimming shortened V by 5 bases and J by 6 bases, and 11 bases separated the two germline ends. In germline, CDR1 is LNHNV, CDR2 YYDKDF (reference sequence). The CDR3 loop is CATSPDSTEQYF. The CDR3 region has the DNA TGTGCCACCAGCCCGGACAGCACCGAGCAGTACTTC.

The chain couples TRBV4-3 to TRBJ2-7; 8 bases fit TRBD1. The CDR3 has 13 amino acids. J gave up 6 bases and V 4 bases, and 5 bases lay outside the gene matches. Germline CDR1 reads LGHNA; CDR2 reads YSLEER. In DNA, the CDR3 is TGCGCCAGCAGCCCGGACAGGGTCCGCGAGCAGTACTTC. Translated: CASSPDRVREQYF.

The chain carries TRBV30 and TRBJ1-6; tentatively, D is TRBD1 (5 bases). V shed 4 bases and J shed 13 bases, with 17 bases lying between them. The CDR3 length is 13 residues. Germline CDR1 and CDR2: GTSNPN and SVGIG (reference sequence). The DNA for the CDR3 is TGTGCCTGGACCTCAGGGATCGCTTCTCCCCTCCACTTT. This translates into CAWTSGIASPLHF.

V usage is TRBV19 and J usage is TRBJ1-5; 9 bases are shared with TRBD1. V shed 4 bases and J 0 bases; nucleotides not matched to a gene: 19. The CDR3 is made up of 21 amino acids. Germline loops: CDR1 LNHDA, CDR2 SQIVND (reference sequence). Written as DNA, the CDR3 is TGTGCCAGTAGTACCTACCCTTTGGACAGGGGCCGACGGGATAGCAATCAGCCCCAGCATTTT. Translated, it gives CASSTYPLDRGRRDSNQPQHF.

The chain links TRBV5-1 to TRBJ2-3; 7 positions agree with TRBD2. This CDR3 is 15 amino acids long. CDR1 SGHRS and CDR2 YFSETQ come from the germline V gene. With 3 bases clipped from V and 4 bases from J, the junction kept 8 bases outside the gene matches. Here the CDR3 reads CASSSSGNEADTQYF. Here the CDR3 DNA reads TGCGCCAGCAGCTCAAGCGGGAACGAGGCAGATACGCAGTATTTT.

V and J are TRBV4-3 and TRBJ2-1, with D possibly TRBD2 on 5 matching bases. CDR1 and CDR2 (germline): LGHNA, YSLEER. This CDR3 comprises 18 residues. The germline V and J ends were trimmed by 0 bases and 8 bases, with 23 bases remaining between them. The CDR3 loop reads CASSQDWGASSTWDEQFF. CDR3 nucleotides: TGCGCCAGCAGCCAAGACTGGGGTGCTAGCTCGACTTGGGATGAGCAGTTCTTC.

The chain uses TRBV12-3 or TRBV12-4 and TRBJ1-2; D gene ambiguous. V lost 4 bases to trimming and J lost 8 bases, with 8 bases between them. The CDR3 contains 11 residues. In DNA form, the CDR3 reads TGTGCCAGCAGTTACGGAGGGGGCTACACCTTC. Translation gives CASSYGGGYTF.

V usage is TRBV20-1 and J usage is TRBJ1-5; 7 bases map to TRBD1. The CDR3 totals 11 residues. CDR1 DFQATT and CDR2 SNEGSKA come from the germline V gene (reference sequence). Trimming removed 1 base from V and 16 bases from J; junction bases left unmatched: 7. As DNA, the CDR3 is TGCAGTGCTAGAGTGGGGACAGACAAACATTTT. Translated: CSARVGTDKHF.

This clone was seen ten or more times. The J gene is TRBJ1-5, the V gene TRBV2, with a tentative D call TRBD1 (5 bases). V lost 6 bases, J lost 4 bases, and 13 bases lay in between. The CDR3 extends over 14 amino acids. Germline assignment: CDR1 SNHLY and CDR2 FYNNEI. CDR3 sequence (DNA): TGTGCCAGCAGACCGGACATAGCTAATCAGCCCCAGCATTTT. Translation gives CASRPDIANQPQHF.

The chain links TRBV6-2 or TRBV6-3 to TRBJ2-7, with D perhaps TRBD1 (6 bases). Germline V lookup: CDR1 MNHEY, CDR2 SVGEGT. This CDR3 region has 13 residues. Trimming pared 6 bases from V and 3 bases from J, leaving 12 bases between. The CDR3 DNA sequence: TGTGCCAGCAGCCGGGACATCCTCTACGAGCAGTACTTC. It translates to CASSRDILYEQYF.

In DNA form, the CDR3 reads TGTGCCATCAGTCAGACAGGGGATCGGGAGACCCAGTACTTC. This sequence encodes CAISQTGDRETQYF. The rearrangement uses TRBV10-3 and TRBJ2-5; 8 nucleotides line up with TRBD1. Germline loops: CDR1 ENHRY, CDR2 SYGVKD. V gave up 5 bases and J gave up 5 bases; unmatched junction bases: 7. The CDR3 extends over 14 amino acids.

This sequence joins TRBV12-3 or TRBV12-4 and TRBJ2-7; a possible D gene is TRBD2 (5 bases). V was trimmed by 2 bases and J by 6 bases, leaving 8 bases between them. CDR3 length: 12 amino acids. The chain's CDR3 is CASSLLTSEQYF. CDR3 sequence (DNA): TGTGCCAGCAGTTTATTAACTAGCGAGCAGTACTTC.

The V gene is TRBV7-2, the J gene TRBJ2-7; TRBD2 agrees at 9 bases. Trimming at V came to 1 base and at J to 7 bases, leaving 8 bases not matched to a gene. There are 15 residues in the CDR3. Germline V lookup: CDR1 SGHTA, CDR2 FQGNSA. The CDR3 loop is CASSLVVAGVVEQYF. CDR3 sequence (DNA): TGTGCCAGCAGCTTAGTAGTAGCGGGGGTAGTAGAGCAGTACTTC.

This clone was picked up a small number of times. The chain links TRBV6-5 to TRBJ2-1, with a weak D call TRBD1 (6 bases). V dropped 2 bases and J dropped 6 bases, with 17 bases sitting between them. Germline V lookup: CDR1 MNHEY, CDR2 SVGAGI. The CDR3 totals 16 residues. The CDR3 DNA sequence: TGTGCCAGCAGTTACCAAGACCAGGGGTGGGGCAATGAGCAGTTCTTC. Translation gives CASSYQDQGWGNEQFF.

This chain uses TRBV28 with TRBJ1-5; unclear D gene. Germline CDR1 is MDHEN and CDR2 is SYDVKM. The CDR3 length is 13 residues. Trimming removed 2 bases at V and 4 bases at J, with 6 bases between. CDR3 protein: CASSLVGNQPQHF. The CDR3 nucleotides read TGTGCCAGCAGTTTAGTCGGTAATCAGCCCCAGCATTTT.

J is TRBJ2-3 and V is TRBV4-1, with TRBD2 as a possible D gene (6 bases). The CDR3 is 16 residues long. CDR1 and CDR2 (germline): MGHRA, YSYEKL. V was pared by 0 bases and J by 0 bases, with 10 bases between. CDR3 in amino acids: CASSQDQGLSTDTQYF. The CDR3 DNA sequence: TGCGCCAGCAGCCAAGATCAGGGACTCAGCACAGATACGCAGTATTTT.